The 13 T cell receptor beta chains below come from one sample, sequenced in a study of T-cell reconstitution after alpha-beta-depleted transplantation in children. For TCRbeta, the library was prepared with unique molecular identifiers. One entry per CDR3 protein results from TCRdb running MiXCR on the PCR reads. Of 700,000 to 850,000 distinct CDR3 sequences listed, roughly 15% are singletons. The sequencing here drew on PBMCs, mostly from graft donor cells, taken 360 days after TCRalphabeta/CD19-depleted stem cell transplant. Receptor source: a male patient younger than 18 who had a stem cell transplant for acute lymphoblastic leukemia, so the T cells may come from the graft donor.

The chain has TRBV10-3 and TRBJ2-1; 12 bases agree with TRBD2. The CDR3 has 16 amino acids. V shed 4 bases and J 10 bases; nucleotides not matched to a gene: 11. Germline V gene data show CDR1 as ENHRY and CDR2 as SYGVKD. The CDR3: CAISAGLAGLRVEQFF. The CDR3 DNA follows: TGTGCCATCAGTGCCGGACTAGCGGGATTAAGGGTGGAGCAGTTCTTC.

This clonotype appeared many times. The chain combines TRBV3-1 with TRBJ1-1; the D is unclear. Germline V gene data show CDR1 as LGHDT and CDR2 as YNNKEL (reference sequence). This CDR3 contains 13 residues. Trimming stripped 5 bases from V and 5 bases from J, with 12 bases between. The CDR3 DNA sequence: TGTGCCAGCAGCACAAGGGTGAGGACTGAAGCTTTCTTT. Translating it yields CASSTRVRTEAFF.

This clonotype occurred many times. This CDR3 reads CAIRGDSNQPQHF. The CDR3 nucleotides are TGTGCCATCAGGGGAGATAGCAATCAGCCCCAGCATTTT. The chain uses TRBV10-3 and TRBJ1-5; no clear D gene. The V end was cut by 6 bases, the J end by 0 bases, with 6 bases between. Germline V gene sequence: CDR1 ENHRY, CDR2 SYGVKD. The CDR3 is 13 residues long.

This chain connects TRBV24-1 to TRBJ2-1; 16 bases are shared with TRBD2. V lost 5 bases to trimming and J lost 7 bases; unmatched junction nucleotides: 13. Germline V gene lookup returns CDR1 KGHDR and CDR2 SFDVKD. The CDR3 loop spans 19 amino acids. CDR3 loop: CATSGTRGLAGGPENEQFF. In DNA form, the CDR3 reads TGTGCCACCAGTGGGACCCGGGGACTAGCGGGAGGGCCAGAAAATGAGCAGTTCTTC.

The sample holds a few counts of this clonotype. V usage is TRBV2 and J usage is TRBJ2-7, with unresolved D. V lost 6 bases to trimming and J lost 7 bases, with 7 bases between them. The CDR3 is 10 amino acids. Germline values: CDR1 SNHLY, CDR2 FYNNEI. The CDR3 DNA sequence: TGTGCCAGCAGGGTAGGGGAGCAGTACTTC. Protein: CASRVGEQYF.

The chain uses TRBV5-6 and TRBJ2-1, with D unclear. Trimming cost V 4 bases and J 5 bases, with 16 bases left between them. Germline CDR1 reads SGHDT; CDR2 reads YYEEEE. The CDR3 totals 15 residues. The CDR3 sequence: CASSPGNRANNEQFF. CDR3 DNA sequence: TGTGCCAGCAGCCCGGGTAACAGAGCTAACAATGAGCAGTTCTTC.

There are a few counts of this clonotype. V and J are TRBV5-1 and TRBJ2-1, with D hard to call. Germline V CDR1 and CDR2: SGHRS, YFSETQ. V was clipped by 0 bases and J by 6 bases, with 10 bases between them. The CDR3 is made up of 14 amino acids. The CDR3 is CASSLEVLPNEQFF. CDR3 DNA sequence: TGCGCCAGCAGCTTGGAGGTCCTCCCCAATGAGCAGTTCTTC. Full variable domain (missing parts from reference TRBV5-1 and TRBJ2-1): KAGVTQTPRYLIKTRGQQVTLSCSPISGHRSVSWYQQTPGQGLQFLFEYFSETQRNKGNFPGRFSGRQFSNSRSEMNVSTLELGDSALYLCASSLEVLPNEQFFGPGTRLTVL.

The CDR3 DNA reads as TGCAGTGCTCCCGGACAGCACACCTACGAGCAGTACTTC. Translation gives CSAPGQHTYEQYF. The chain joins TRBV20-1 to TRBJ2-7, with a weak D call TRBD1 (6 bases). This CDR3 contains 13 residues. V was cut by 5 bases and J by 2 bases, with 13 bases left in between. Germline V gene lookup returns CDR1 DFQATT and CDR2 SNEGSKA (reference sequence).

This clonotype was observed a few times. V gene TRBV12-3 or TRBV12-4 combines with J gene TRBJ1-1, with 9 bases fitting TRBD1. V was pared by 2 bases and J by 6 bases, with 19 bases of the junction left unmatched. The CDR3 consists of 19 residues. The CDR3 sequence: CASSLFSGTGYKVGAEAFF. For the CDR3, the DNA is TGTGCCAGCAGTTTATTCTCCGGGACAGGGTACAAGGTCGGCGCTGAAGCTTTCTTT.

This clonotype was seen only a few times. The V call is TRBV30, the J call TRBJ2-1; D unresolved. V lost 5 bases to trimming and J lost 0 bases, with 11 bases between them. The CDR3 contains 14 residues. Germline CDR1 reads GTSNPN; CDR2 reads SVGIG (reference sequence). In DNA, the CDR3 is TGTGCCTGGCGTGACACAAGCTCCTACAATGAGCAGTTCTTC. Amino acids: CAWRDTSSYNEQFF.

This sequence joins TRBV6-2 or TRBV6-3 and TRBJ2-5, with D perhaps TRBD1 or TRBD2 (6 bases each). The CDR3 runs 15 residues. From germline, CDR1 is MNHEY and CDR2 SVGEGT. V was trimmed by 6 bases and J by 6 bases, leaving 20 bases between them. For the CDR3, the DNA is TGTGCCAGCAGCAATAACTGGGGGGCGCGAAAGACCCAGTACTTC. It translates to CASSNNWGARKTQYF.

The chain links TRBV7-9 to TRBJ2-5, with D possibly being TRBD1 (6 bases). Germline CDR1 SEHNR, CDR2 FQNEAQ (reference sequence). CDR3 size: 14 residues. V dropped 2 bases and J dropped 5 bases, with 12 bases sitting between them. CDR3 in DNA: TGTGCCAGCAGCTTAATGGCAGGGGACGAGACCCAGTACTTC. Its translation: CASSLMAGDETQYF. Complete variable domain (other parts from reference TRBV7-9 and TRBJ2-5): DTGVSQNPRHKITKRGQNVTFRCDPISEHNRLYWYRQTLGQGPEFLTYFQNEAQLEKSRLLSDRFSAERPKGSFSTLEIQRTEQGDSAMYLCASSLMAGDETQYFGPGTRLLVL.

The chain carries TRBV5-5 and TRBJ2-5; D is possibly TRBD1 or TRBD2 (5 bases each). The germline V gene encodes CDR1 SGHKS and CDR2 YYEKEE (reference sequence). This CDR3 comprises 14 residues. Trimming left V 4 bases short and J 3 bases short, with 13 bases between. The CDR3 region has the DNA TGTGCCAGCAGCCCCGGGGCCCTAAAAGAGACCCAGTACTTC. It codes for CASSPGALKETQYF.